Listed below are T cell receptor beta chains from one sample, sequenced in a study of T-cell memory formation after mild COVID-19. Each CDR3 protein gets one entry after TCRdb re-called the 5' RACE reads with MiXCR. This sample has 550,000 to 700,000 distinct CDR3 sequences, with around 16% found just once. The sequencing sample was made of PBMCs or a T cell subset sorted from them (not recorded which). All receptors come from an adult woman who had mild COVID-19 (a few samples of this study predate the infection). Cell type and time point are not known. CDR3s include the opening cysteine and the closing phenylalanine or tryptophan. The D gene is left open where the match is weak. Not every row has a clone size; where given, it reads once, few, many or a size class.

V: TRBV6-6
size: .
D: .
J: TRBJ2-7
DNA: TGTGCCAGCGCACTGGATTACGAGCAGTACTTC
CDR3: CASALDYEQYF

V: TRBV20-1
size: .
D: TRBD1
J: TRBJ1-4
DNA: TGCAGTGCGAAAGACAGGGGATTAAATGAAAAACTGTTTTTT
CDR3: CSAKDRGLNEKLFF

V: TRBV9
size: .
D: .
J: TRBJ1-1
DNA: TGTGCCAGCAGCGTAGGGGGGGTTGGCGACACTGAAGCTTTCTTT
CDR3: CASSVGGVGDTEAFF

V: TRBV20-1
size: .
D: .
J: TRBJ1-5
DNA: TGCAGTGCTGGGGGCGATTATAGCAATCAGCCCCAGCATTTT
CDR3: CSAGGDYSNQPQHF

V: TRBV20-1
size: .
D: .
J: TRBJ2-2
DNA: TGCAGTGCTAGAGGTGAACCGGGCCTCAGGCCCGGGGAGCTGTTTTTT
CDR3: CSARGEPGLRPGELFF

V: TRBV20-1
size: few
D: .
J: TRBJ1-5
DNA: TGCAGTGCTAGAGACTCGGTACGAGGGGTCGGTCAGCCCCAGCATTTT
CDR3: CSARDSVRGVGQPQHF

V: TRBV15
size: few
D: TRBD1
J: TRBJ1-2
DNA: TGTGCCACCAGCCCTCCAGGGGGCGGCTATGGCTACACCTTC
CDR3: CATSPPGGGYGYTF

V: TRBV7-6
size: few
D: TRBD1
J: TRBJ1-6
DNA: TGTGCCAGCAGCTCCTCGGGGGACAGTTATAATTCACCCCTCCACTTT
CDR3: CASSSSGDSYNSPLHF

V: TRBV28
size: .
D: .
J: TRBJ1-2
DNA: TGTGCCAGCATTGAGGACGGAGATTATGGCTACACCTTC
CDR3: CASIEDGDYGYTF

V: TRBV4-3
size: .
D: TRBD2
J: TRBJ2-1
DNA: TGCGCCAGCAGCCAAGTTTTCGCGGGAGGTTACAATGAGCAGTTCTTC
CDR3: CASSQVFAGGYNEQFF

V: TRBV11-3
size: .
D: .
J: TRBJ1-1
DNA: TGTGCCAGCAGCTTAGATGGCAGGGGTCCCTCTGAAGCTTTCTTT
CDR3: CASSLDGRGPSEAFF

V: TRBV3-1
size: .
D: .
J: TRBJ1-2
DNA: TGTGCCAGCAGCCAAGTTCCACAGGGAGCTGGTCAATTCGGGTATGGCTACACCTTC
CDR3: CASSQVPQGAGQFGYGYTF

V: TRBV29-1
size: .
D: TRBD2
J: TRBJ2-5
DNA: TGCAGCGTTACGGGACTAGCCGAGACCCAGTACTTC
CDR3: CSVTGLAETQYF

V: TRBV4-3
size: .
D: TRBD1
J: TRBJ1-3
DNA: TGCGCCAGCAGCCCTGTCGACGGACAGGGGGGAAACACCATATATTTT
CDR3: CASSPVDGQGGNTIYF

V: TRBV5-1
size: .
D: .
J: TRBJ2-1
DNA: TGCGCCAGCAGCCCGGATGGGGGCTCCTACAATGAGCAGTTCTTC
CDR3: CASSPDGGSYNEQFF

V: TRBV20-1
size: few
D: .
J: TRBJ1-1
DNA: TGCAGTGCCTCCGTAGGGATCACTGAAGCTTTCTTT
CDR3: CSASVGITEAFF

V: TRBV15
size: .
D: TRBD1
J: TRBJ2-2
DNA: TGTGCCACCAGCGGGCTAGGGACAGGTTGGATCGGGGAGCTGTTTTTT
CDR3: CATSGLGTGWIGELFF

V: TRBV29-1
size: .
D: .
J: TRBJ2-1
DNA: TGCAGCGTTGAACGAACAGGATCAAGCTCCTACAATGAGCAGTTCTTC
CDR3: CSVERTGSSSYNEQFF

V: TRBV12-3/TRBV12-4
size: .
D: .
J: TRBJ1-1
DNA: TGTGCCAGCAGTTTAGCGGGGTCGGCGACTGAAGCTTTCTTT
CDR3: CASSLAGSATEAFF

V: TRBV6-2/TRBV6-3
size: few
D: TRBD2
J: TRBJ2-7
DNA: TGTGCCAGCAGTGGGGGACTAGCGGAGATGTGGGACGAGCAGTACTTC
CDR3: CASSGGLAEMWDEQYF

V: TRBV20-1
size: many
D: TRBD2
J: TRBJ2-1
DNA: TGCAGTGCTTGGACTAGCTATGAGCAGTTCTTC
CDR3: CSAWTSYEQFF

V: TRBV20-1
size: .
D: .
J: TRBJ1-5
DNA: TGCAGTGCTCTAAGGGGTTTGAGCAATCAGCCCCAGCATTTT
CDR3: CSALRGLSNQPQHF

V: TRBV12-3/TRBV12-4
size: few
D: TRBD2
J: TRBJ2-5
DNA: TGTGCCAGCAGTTTCTCTAGCGGGAGTCGAGAGACCCAGTACTTC
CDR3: CASSFSSGSRETQYF

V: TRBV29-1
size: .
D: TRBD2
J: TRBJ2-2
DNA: TGCAGCGTTGGAATGACTAGCGGGACGAACACCGGGGAGCTGTTTTTT
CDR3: CSVGMTSGTNTGELFF

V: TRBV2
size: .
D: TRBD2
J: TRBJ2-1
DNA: TGTGCCAGCAGCCCCGTACCGGGACTAGCCTACAATGAGCAGTTCTTC
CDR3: CASSPVPGLAYNEQFF

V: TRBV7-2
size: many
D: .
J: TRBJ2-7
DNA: TGTGCCAGCAGCTTGGGACTCTCTCCCTTCTACGAGCAGTACTTC
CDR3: CASSLGLSPFYEQYF

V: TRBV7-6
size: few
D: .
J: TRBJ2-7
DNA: TGTGCCAGCAGCCCACACAGCATCGTAGGGGGTACCTACGAGCAGTACTTC
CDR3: CASSPHSIVGGTYEQYF

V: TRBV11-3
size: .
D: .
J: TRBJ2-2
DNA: TGTGCCAGCAGCTTTCCCCACCCGAGATCGAACACCGGGGAGCTGTTTTTT
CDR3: CASSFPHPRSNTGELFF

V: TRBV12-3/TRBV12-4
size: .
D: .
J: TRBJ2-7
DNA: TGTGCCAGCAGTTTGGCCGTCTACGAGCAGTACTTC
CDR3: CASSLAVYEQYF

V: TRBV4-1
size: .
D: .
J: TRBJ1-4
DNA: TGCGCCAGCAGCCAGGCCAGTACTAATGAAAAACTGTTTTTT
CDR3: CASSQASTNEKLFF

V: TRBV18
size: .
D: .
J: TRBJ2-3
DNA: TGTGCCAGCTCACCCGGTACCGGGGCTGTCGATACGCAGTATTTT
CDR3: CASSPGTGAVDTQYF

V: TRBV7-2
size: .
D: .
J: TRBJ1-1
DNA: TGTGCCAGCAGAGTTATGGAAGGGGGTGGCACTGAAGCTTTCTTT
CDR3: CASRVMEGGGTEAFF

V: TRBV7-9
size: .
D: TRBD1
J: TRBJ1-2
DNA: TGTGCCATATTAGCGACAGGGGAGAGAGGCTACACCTTC
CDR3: CAILATGERGYTF

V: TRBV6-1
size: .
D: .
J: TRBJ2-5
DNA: TGTGCCAGCAGTGGAGGACCCGGGGGGTACTTC
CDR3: CASSGGPGGYF

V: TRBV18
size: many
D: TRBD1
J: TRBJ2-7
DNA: TGTGCCAGCTCACCACGGGACAGGGGTGGCGAGCAGTACTTC
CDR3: CASSPRDRGGEQYF

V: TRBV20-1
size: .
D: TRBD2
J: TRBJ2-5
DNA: TGCAGTGCTAGTGCGGGGGGCCAAGTGACCCAGTACTTC
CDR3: CSASAGGQVTQYF

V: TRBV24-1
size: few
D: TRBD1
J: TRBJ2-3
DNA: TGTGCCACCAGTGATCCAAGGACAGGACCGACTAGCACAGATACGCAGTATTTT
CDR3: CATSDPRTGPTSTDTQYF

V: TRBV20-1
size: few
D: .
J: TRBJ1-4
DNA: TGCAGTGCTAGAGACCTGCGACAGGCGTTAGGAAAACTGTTTTTT
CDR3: CSARDLRQALGKLFF

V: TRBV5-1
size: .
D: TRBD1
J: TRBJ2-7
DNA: TGCGCCAGCAGCTTGGCCACGATGCGGCATTTGACAGGGTTAGCCTACGAGCAGTACTTC
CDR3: CASSLATMRHLTGLAYEQYF

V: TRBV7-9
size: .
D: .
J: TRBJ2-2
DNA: TGTGCCAGCAGCTTAGCTTTCTCAGGAACCGGGGAGCTGTTTTTT
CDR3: CASSLAFSGTGELFF

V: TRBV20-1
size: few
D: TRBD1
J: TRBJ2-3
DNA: TGCAGTGCTTCCTGGACAGGGAGGACAGATACGCAGTATTTT
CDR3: CSASWTGRTDTQYF

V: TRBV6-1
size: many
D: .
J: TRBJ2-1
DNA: TGTGCCAGCAGTGAAGCGGAGCCCAATGAGCAGTTCTTC
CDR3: CASSEAEPNEQFF

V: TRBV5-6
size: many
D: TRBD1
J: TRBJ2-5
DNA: TGTGCCAGCAGCTTAGGGACAGACCAAGAGACCCAGTACTTC
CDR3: CASSLGTDQETQYF

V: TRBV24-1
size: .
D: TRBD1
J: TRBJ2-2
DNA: TGTGCCACCAGTGATTTGACAGGGGGAACCGGGGAGCTGTTTTTT
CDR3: CATSDLTGGTGELFF

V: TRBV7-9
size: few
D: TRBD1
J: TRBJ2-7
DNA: TGTGCCAGCAGCCGTTACGATGTGGAGACAGGGACCTACGAGCAGTACTTC
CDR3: CASSRYDVETGTYEQYF

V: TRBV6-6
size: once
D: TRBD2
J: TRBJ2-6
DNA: TGTGCCAGCAGTTGGGGACTAGCGGGGTACCCCTCTGGGGCCAACGTCCTGACTTTC
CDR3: CASSWGLAGYPSGANVLTF

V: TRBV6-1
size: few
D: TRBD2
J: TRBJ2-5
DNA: TGTGCCAGCAGCGAGGTAGCGGGGGCCCAGGAGACCCAGTACTTC
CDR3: CASSEVAGAQETQYF

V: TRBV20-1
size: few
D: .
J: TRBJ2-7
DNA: TGCAGTTCAAGAGGGGTTTTGGCAGGGCGTATGAAGTACGAGCAGTACTTC
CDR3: CSSRGVLAGRMKYEQYF

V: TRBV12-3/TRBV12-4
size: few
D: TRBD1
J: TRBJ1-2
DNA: TGTGCCAGCAGTACCCCCGGGACAGGGGGTGGCTACACCTTC
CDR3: CASSTPGTGGGYTF

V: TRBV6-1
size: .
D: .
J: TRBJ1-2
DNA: TGTGCCGCAAACCCGCACCGGGCCGTAAGGTCGGAGGGCTACACCTTC
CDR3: CAANPHRAVRSEGYTF